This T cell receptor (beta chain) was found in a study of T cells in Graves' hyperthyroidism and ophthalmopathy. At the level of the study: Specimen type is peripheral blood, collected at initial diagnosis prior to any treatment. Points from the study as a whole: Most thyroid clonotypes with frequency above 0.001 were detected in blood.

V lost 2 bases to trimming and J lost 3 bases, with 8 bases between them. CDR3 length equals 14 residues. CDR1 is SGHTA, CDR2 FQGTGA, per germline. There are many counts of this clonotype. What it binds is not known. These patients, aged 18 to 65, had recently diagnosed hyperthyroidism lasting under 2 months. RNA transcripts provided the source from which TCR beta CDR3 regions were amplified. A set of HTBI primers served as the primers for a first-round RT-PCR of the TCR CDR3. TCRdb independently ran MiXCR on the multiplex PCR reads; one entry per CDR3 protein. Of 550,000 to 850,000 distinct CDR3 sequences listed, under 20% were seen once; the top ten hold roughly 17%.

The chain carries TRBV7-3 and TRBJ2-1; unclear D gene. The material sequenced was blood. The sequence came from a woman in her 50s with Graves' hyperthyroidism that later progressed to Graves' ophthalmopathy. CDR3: CASSLELDYNEQFF. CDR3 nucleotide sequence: TGTGCCAGCAGCTTAGAGCTTGACTACAATGAGCAGTTCTTC.